The sequence of this TCR beta chain was determined in a study of blood T cell repertoires in COVID-19. Turning to the study itself: Some COVID-19 samples were acute and others convalescent; all came from the United States, Italy and Spain.

Libraries were prepared by immunoSEQ multiplex PCR; TCRdb keeps only in-frame clonotypes and omits some of them. The sample holds about 140,000 clones; about four fifths are singletons and the top ten take around 8.4%. CDR1 and CDR2 from the germline V gene are LGHNA and YSLEER. V was pared by 0 bases and J by 4 bases, with 10 bases of the junction left unmatched. The CDR3 totals 17 residues. This sequence joins TRBV4-3 and TRBJ2-3; 7 bases fit TRBD2. The receptor's source is a human donor in a cohort sampled during active COVID-19. Source material: peripheral blood. The CDR3 DNA reads TGCGCCAGCAGCCAAGATCCCACAGGCCGGGGGGCAGATACGCAGTATTTT. Amino acids: CASSQDPTGRGADTQYF.